This entry features one T cell receptor (beta chain) sequence. Its cognate antigen is unknown. This sample was included in a study of cytomegalovirus exposure and HLA in healthy donors. Study results and limitations: Using a false discovery rate of 0.05, a later analysis showed that approximately 16,000 TCR beta sequences were associated with HLA alleles.

Researchers ran the PCR with 60 Vbeta and 13 Jbeta primers. Original processing notes: Later, an analysis found roughly 80 million unique TCR beta chains, and some 10 million of these were shared. Generated by immunoSEQ multiplex PCR, the TCRdb table keeps only in-frame clones and is missing some. The V and J calls and the clone size are those of that table, but D and trimming were determined from the DNA. Among fewer than 200,000 clones, about 77% were seen once, and the ten largest hold 0.95% to 1.5%. This CDR3 has 14 amino acids. Trimming shortened V by 6 bases and J by 0 bases, and 12 bases separated the two germline ends. Germline loops: CDR1 MNHNY, CDR2 SVGAGI (reference sequence).

The TCR comes from a woman aged 50 to 60 in good health and CMV-seronegative. Sequencing used PBMCs. The chain employs TRBV6-6 and TRBJ2-7, with a possible D match to TRBD2 (6 bases). This CDR3 reads CASRTPGVSYEQYF. The CDR3 DNA sequence: TGTGCCAGCAGGACCCCGGGGGTCTCCTACGAGCAGTACTTC.